This T cell receptor beta chain was found in a study of cytomegalovirus exposure and HLA in healthy donors. Study overall: The use of the same platform for the approximately 110 validation repertoires and the roughly 630 first-cohort repertoires was reported by a later analysis.

Points from the study as a whole: There were three CMV-associated chains whose specificity for CMV antigens was confirmed in vitro. The authors listed approximately 160 TCR beta chains as cytomegalovirus-associated.

The data were produced by immunoSEQ multiplex PCR, yet TCRdb's version contains in-frame clones alone and is incomplete. Of around 190,000 clones in the sample, around 88% were seen once. The germline V gene has CDR1 ENHRY and CDR2 SYGVKD. The V end was cut by 10 bases, the J end by 0 bases, with 17 bases between. The CDR3 is 15 residues long. Comment on this clone: The antigen remains undetermined.

The V gene is TRBV10-3, the J gene TRBJ2-3; the D gene is possibly TRBD2 (5 bases). The sequence was obtained from a woman under 30 in good health and CMV-seronegative. The sequenced sample was PBMCs. Here the CDR3 DNA reads TGTGCCACTGGGGATCCGGGAAAGAGCACAGATACGCAGTATTTT. Protein sequence: CATGDPGKSTDTQYF.